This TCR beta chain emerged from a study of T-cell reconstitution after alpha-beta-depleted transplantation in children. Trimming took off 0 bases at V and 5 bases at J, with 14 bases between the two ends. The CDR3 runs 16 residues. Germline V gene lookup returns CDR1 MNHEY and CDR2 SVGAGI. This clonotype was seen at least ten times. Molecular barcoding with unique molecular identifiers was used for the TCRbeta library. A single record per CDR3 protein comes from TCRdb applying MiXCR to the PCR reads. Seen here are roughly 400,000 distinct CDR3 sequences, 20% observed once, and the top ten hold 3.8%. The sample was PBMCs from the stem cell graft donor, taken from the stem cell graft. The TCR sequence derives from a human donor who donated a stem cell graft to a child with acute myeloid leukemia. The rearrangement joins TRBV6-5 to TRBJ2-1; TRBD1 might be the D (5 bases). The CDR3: CASSYSGRDSDNEQFF. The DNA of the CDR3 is TGTGCCAGCAGTTACTCAGGCCGAGACAGCGACAATGAGCAGTTCTTC.